This T cell receptor (beta chain) was captured by sequencing in a study of T cell clones after liver transplantation (dated by TCRdb to about 2019). About the study as a whole: The samples were obtained from ITN030ST, a randomized trial that attempted immunosuppression withdrawal within 2 years after liver transplantation. After a pre-transplant mixed lymphocyte reaction, TCRbeta sequencing was used to pinpoint donor-reactive T cell clones, which were subsequently tracked in post-transplant blood. Third party-reactive TCRbeta sequences were also identified from pre-transplant MLRs to serve as an antigen-independent comparator for donor-reactive sequences. Of the eight recipients, a few were HCV-positive, while the remaining recipients had been transplanted for non-autoimmune, non-viral indications. The subjects received no induction therapy and were kept on standard immunosuppression until randomization at 12-24 months post-transplant. Tolerance was defined as complete immunosuppression withdrawal for at least one year with no rise in liver enzymes beyond twice the upper limit of normal. Blood samples were collected pre-transplant, pre-randomization before withdrawal, and post-randomization after either full withdrawal or failed withdrawal. Of the 8 liver transplant recipients making up the studied cohort, 3 were classified as tolerant and 5 as non-tolerant. Results the study describes overall, beyond this receptor: The conclusions were preliminary, being limited by small, heterogeneous patient numbers and by non-standardized post-transplant time points. In two subjects, low numbers of available donor cells limited the measurable donor-reactive repertoire. In most of the 8 subjects, regardless of tolerance or HCV status, circulating donor-reactive CD4 TCRbeta sequences dropped significantly post-transplant. The decline in donor-reactive sequences exceeded the decline in third party-reactive sequences, suggesting partial antigen-specific deletion that was unrelated to withdrawal success. After accounting for repertoire turnover, donor-reactive detection was significantly reduced in 7 of 8 subjects for CD4 and 8 of 8 for CD8. Since no allograft tissue specimens were available, donor-reactive T cells may have migrated into the graft instead of being deleted.

Thawed unstimulated PBMCs were stained for CD3, CD4 and CD8 and FACS-sorted into CD3+CD4+ and CD3+CD8+ populations. Randomization to immunosuppression withdrawal applied to every one of the 8 studied subjects. The Qiagen DNeasy Blood and Tissue Kit was used to isolate genomic DNA. Taken from the germline V gene, the CDR1 and CDR2 loops are SGDLS and YYNGEE. V drops 0 bases and J drops 2 bases, leaving 9 bases in between. The CDR3 runs 14 amino acids, cysteine and phenylalanine included. Only the CDR3 region is kept as DNA, spanning 42 bases read in frame from base 1. This clone is regarded as medium-sized (0.01 to 0.1%). The antigen it recognizes is unknown. The record has no base qualities; no much larger clone is one base away. The same CDR3 arises from other DNA sequences in this sample as well. Frozen genomic DNA underwent high-throughput TCRbeta CDR3 sequencing by immunoSEQ, including PCR amplification, mapping, bias correction and internal controls. The source study handled its data this way. Only productive rearrangements were retained, with each unique TCRbeta sequence defined by its CDR3 nucleotide sequence together with its V and J gene. A sequence counted as donor-reactive only if the sequence showed at least 5-fold expansion in CFSE-low cells compared with unstimulated pre-transplant cells and had a frequency of at least 0.01%. Minimum frequency thresholds were set for each subject based on the unstimulated sample with the lowest template count, ensuring at least 90% detection power. Jensen-Shannon divergence between the top 1000 TCRbeta sequences post- versus pre-transplant served as the measure of repertoire turnover. Changes in detection of donor-reactive sequences were tested with two-sided Fisher's exact tests. Not all clones reach the TCRdb copy of this immuneACCESS table, which keeps in-frame sequences only. Checked studies attribute under half of the gap to unresolved V genes and leave the rest unexplained. V and J calls and clone size follow that table, whereas D and trimming were derived from the DNA. For this sample the table gives 9,000 to 9,500 clones, of which around 73% were detected only once. More than 50% of the sample rests with the top ten.

The sample in question was CD8+ T cells from blood, obtained at the 22-month timepoint. The sequence is built from TRBV9 and TRBJ2-7; TRBD1 is possibly the D segment (5 matching bases). The receptor comes from a human patient who received a liver transplant. Some T cells seen after a transplant may have their origin in the graft donor. The CDR3 protein sequence reads: CASSVAQGTYEQYF. The sequenced DNA: TGTGCCAGCAGCGTAGCTCAGGGAACCTACGAGCAGTACTTC.